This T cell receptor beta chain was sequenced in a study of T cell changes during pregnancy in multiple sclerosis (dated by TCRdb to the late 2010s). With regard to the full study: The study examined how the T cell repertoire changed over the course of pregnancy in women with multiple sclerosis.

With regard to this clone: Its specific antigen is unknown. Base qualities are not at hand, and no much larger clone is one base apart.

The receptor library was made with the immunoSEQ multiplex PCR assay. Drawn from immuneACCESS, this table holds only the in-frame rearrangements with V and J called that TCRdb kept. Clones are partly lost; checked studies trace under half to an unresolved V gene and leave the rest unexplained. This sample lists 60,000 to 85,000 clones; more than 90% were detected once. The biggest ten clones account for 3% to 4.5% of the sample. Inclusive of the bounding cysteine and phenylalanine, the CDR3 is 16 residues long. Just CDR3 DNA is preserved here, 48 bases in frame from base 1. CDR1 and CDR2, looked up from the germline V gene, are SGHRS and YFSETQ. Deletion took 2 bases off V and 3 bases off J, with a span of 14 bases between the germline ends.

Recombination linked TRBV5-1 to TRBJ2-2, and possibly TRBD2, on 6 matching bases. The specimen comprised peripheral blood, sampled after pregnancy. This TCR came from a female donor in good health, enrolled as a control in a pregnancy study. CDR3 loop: CASSFQEGPHTGELFF. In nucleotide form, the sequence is TGCGCCAGCAGCTTTCAGGAGGGCCCTCACACCGGGGAGCTGTTTTTT.